The 18 T cell receptor beta chains below come from one sample, sequenced in a study of T cells in Graves' hyperthyroidism and ophthalmopathy. TCR beta CDR3 regions were amplified from RNA. TCR CDR3 regions were first amplified by RT-PCR with HTBI primers. MiXCR, run by TCRdb on the multiplex PCR reads, gives a single entry per CDR3 protein. The profile shows about 400,000 distinct CDR3 sequences, over 13% of them singletons. Sequencing was performed on blood. The receptors were gathered from a man aged 45-65 years with Graves' ophthalmopathy.

The genes are TRBV30 and TRBJ2-4; maybe TRBD1 (5 bases). The V end was cut by 2 bases, the J end by 2 bases, with 16 bases between. CDR1 GTSNPN and CDR2 SVGIG come from the germline V gene (reference sequence). The CDR3 is 16 residues long. Here the CDR3 reads CAWSSWGARSKNIQYF. DNA of the CDR3: TGTGCCTGGAGTTCGTGGGGCGCTCGGTCCAAAAACATTCAGTACTTC.

This clonotype was seen repeatedly, ten times or more. CDR3 bases: TGTGCCAGCAGCCATACAGCGTCCACCGGGGAGCTGTTTTTT. It encodes CASSHTASTGELFF. This chain links TRBV3-1 with TRBJ2-2, with D uncertain. Germline values: CDR1 LGHDT, CDR2 YNNKEL (reference sequence). With 3 bases removed from V and 4 bases from J, the gap between germline ends came to 9 bases. This CDR3 contains 14 residues.

This chain links TRBV20-1 with TRBJ2-5; perhaps TRBD2 as D (5 bases). CDR1 is DFQATT and CDR2 is SNEGSKA in the germline V gene (reference sequence). Trimming left V 4 bases short and J 4 bases short, with 10 bases between. The CDR3 runs 12 residues. In DNA, the CDR3 is TGCAGTGCTACATCCGGAGGAGAGACCCAGTACTTC. Protein: CSATSGGETQYF.

This clonotype was detected ten times or more. The rearrangement links TRBV12-3 or TRBV12-4 to TRBJ2-7; D could derive from TRBD1 or TRBD2 (5 bases each). The V gene lost 3 bases and the J gene lost 9 bases, with 12 bases spanning the gap. The CDR3 loop spans 12 amino acids. CDR3 residues: CASSLGPHGQYF. CDR3 DNA sequence: TGTGCCAGCAGTTTGGGACCCCATGGGCAGTACTTC.

As concerns this clonotype: Possible read error: a much larger clone is one base away. The chain links TRBV18 to TRBJ2-2; D might be TRBD2 (5 bases). Germline CDR1 KGHSH, CDR2 LQKENI. The CDR3 length is 14 residues. CDR3 bases: TGTGCCAGCTCACCACTTTCGGGCACCGGGGAGCTGGTTTTT. Protein sequence: CASSPLSGTGELVF.

This clonotype was picked up many times. The chain uses TRBV2 and TRBJ2-1; TRBD1 matches at 8 bases. The germline V gene encodes CDR1 SNHLY and CDR2 FYNNEI. The length of the CDR3 is 16 residues. The ends lost 7 bases at V and 6 bases at J; junction bases unmatched: 14. As DNA, the CDR3 is TGTGCCAGCAAAATAGACAGGGGTTGGCCACTCAATGAGCAGTTCTTC. It encodes CASKIDRGWPLNEQFF.

This clonotype was observed a few times. The gene calls are TRBV20-1 and TRBJ2-7; D is possibly TRBD1 (5 bases). CDR3 size: 13 residues. The germline V gene has CDR1 DFQATT and CDR2 SNEGSKA (reference sequence). The germline V and J ends were trimmed by 5 bases and 2 bases, with 13 bases remaining between them. The CDR3 DNA follows: TGCAGTGCTGCTGGACAAGCCGCCTACGAGCAGTACTTC. It specifies CSAAGQAAYEQYF.

This clonotype was counted a few times. This sequence joins TRBV19 and TRBJ1-5; the D is unclear. This CDR3 contains 15 residues. Deletions cut 5 bases from V and 4 bases from J, with 15 bases between. From germline, CDR1 is LNHDA and CDR2 SQIVND (reference sequence). The CDR3 spells CASSLVLGYNQPQHF. The CDR3 region has the DNA TGTGCCAGTAGTCTTGTTCTCGGGTATAATCAGCCCCAGCATTTT.

This clonotype has a count of ten or more. This chain connects TRBV3-1 to TRBJ2-3, with D unclear. CDR1 LGHDT and CDR2 YNNKEL come from the germline V gene (reference sequence). CDR3 length equals 16 residues. The V end was cut by 0 bases, the J end by 0 bases, with 10 bases between. The CDR3 sequence is CASSQDGGASTDTQYF. The CDR3 DNA reads as TGTGCCAGCAGCCAAGACGGCGGTGCTAGCACAGATACGCAGTATTTT.

This clonotype was seen repeatedly, ten times or more. The chain uses TRBV28 and TRBJ1-2; no clear D. This CDR3 has 15 amino acids. With 6 bases removed from V and 3 bases from J, the gap between germline ends came to 17 bases. Germline-derived CDR1 and CDR2 are MDHEN and SYDVKM. The CDR3 sequence: CASRRGGGHYYGYTF. The CDR3 nucleotides read TGTGCCAGCAGGCGTGGTGGAGGTCATTACTATGGCTACACCTTC.

V is TRBV5-1 and J is TRBJ1-4; 9 positions match TRBD1. J lost 8 bases, V lost 4 bases, and 6 bases had no gene match. Germline CDR1 SGHRS, CDR2 YFSETQ. The CDR3 runs 14 residues. In nucleotides, the CDR3 is TGCGCCAGCAGCATCCGGGACAGGGCAGAAAAACTGTTTTTT. This sequence encodes CASSIRDRAEKLFF.

This clonotype was seen only a few times. This sequence joins TRBV5-1 and TRBJ1-1, with 7 bases matching TRBD1. The germline V gene has CDR1 SGHRS and CDR2 YFSETQ. Trimming at V came to 5 bases and at J to 1 base, leaving 5 bases not matched to a gene. The CDR3 extends over 14 amino acids. As DNA, the CDR3 is TGCGCCAGCAGGGACAGGTTGAAGAACACTGAAGCTTTCTTT. Translation gives CASRDRLKNTEAFF.

This clonotype was seen repeatedly, ten times or more. The V gene is TRBV12-3 or TRBV12-4, the J gene TRBJ1-6; weak D call: TRBD1 (5 bases). The length of the CDR3 is 17 residues. V shed 6 bases and J shed 6 bases, with 21 bases lying between them. CDR3 in amino acids: CASRSGTLKISNSPLHF. DNA for the CDR3: TGTGCCAGCAGGTCCGGGACGCTCAAGATCAGTAATTCACCCCTCCACTTT.

This clonotype was observed a handful of times. In nucleotides, the CDR3 is TGTGCCAGCAGCTTGGCAGGAAGCTCCTATAATTCACCCCTCCACTTT. Translated: CASSLAGSSYNSPLHF. J is TRBJ1-6 and V is TRBV5-5; D uncertain. Germline lookup yields CDR1 SGHKS and CDR2 YYEKEE (reference sequence). This CDR3 is 16 amino acids long. Deletions cut 0 bases from V and 0 bases from J, with 7 bases between. The full variable domain, rest sourced from reference TRBV5-5 and TRBJ1-6, is DAGVTQSPTHLIKTRGQQVTLRCSPISGHKSVSWYQQVLGQGPQFIFQYYEKEERGRGNFPDRFSARQFPNYSSELNVNALLLGDSALYLCASSLAGSSYNSPLHFGNGTRLTVT.

This clonotype was seen more than once but under ten times. The J gene is TRBJ1-1, the V gene TRBV29-1; D is possibly TRBD1 (6 bases). Per the germline V gene, CDR1 is SQVTM and CDR2 is ANQGSEA. The CDR3 runs to 14 residues. V lost 4 bases, J lost 1 base, and 13 bases lay in between. The CDR3 reads CSVAFQGQNTEAFF. For the CDR3, the DNA is TGCAGCGTTGCCTTCCAGGGACAGAACACTGAAGCTTTCTTT. Supplemented by reference TRBV29-1 and TRBJ1-1, the full variable domain reads SAVISQKPSRDICQRGTSLTIQCQVDSQVTMMFWYRQQPGQSLTLIATANQGSEATYESGFVIDKFPISRPNLTFSTLTVSNMSPEDSSIYLCSVAFQGQNTEAFFGQGTRLTVV.

This clonotype appeared a few times. Possible read error: a much larger clone is one base away. This rearrangement joins TRBV28 to TRBJ2-1; the D call may be TRBD1 or TRBD2 (5 bases each). The ends were cut back, 6 bases at V and 4 bases at J, with 22 bases in the middle. Germline CDR1 MDHEN, CDR2 SYDVKM. CDR3 length equals 17 residues. The CDR3: CASRGEDPSGFYNEQFF. For the CDR3, the DNA is TGTGCCAGCAGAGGGGAAGACCCCAGCGGCTTTTACAATGAGCAGTTCTTC.

Many counts were recorded for this clonotype. This chain joins TRBV7-9 and TRBJ2-1; TRBD2 matches 7 bases. V shed 1 base, J shed 3 bases, and the junction held 15 bases outside the gene matches. Germline CDR1 reads SEHNR; CDR2 reads FQNEAQ (reference sequence). The CDR3 covers 19 residues. The CDR3 loop is CASSLEPSQLAILYNEQFF. For the CDR3, the DNA is TGTGCCAGCAGCTTAGAACCCAGTCAACTAGCGATTCTCTACAATGAGCAGTTCTTC.

This clonotype was seen repeatedly, ten times or more. The chain employs TRBV20-1 and TRBJ2-7; D call uncertain. The length of the CDR3 is 13 residues. V gave up 1 base and J gave up 4 bases, with 11 bases separating them. The germline V gene has CDR1 DFQATT and CDR2 SNEGSKA (reference sequence). DNA of the CDR3: TGCAGTGCTAGAGCAAACCAACGATACGAGCAGTACTTC. Its protein product is CSARANQRYEQYF.